These T cell receptor beta chains were read from a single sample in a study of CD8 T cells in Susac syndrome. Each CDR3 protein gets one entry after TCRdb re-called the immunoSEQ multiplex PCR reads with MiXCR. The top ten clones hold roughly 0.087% of a sample with about 130,000 distinct CDR3 sequences, approximately 96% of them seen once. The sample taken for sequencing was CD4+ T cells from PBMCs. These receptors originate from a human donor in good health. CDR3s include the opening cysteine and the closing phenylalanine or tryptophan. The D gene is left open where the match is weak. Clone size is shown for a subset of rows, as once, few, many or a class of expanded clone.

j_call: TRBJ2-3
d_call: .
clone_size: .
v_call: TRBV29-1
cdr3_nt: TGCAGCGTTGATGAATCCTCAGATACGCAGTATTTT
cdr3_aa: CSVDESSDTQYF

j_call: TRBJ2-3
d_call: .
clone_size: .
v_call: TRBV12-3/TRBV12-4
cdr3_nt: TGTGCCAGCACCCCCGGGTCGGGTACGCAGTATTTT
cdr3_aa: CASTPGSGTQYF

j_call: TRBJ1-2
d_call: TRBD1
clone_size: .
v_call: TRBV5-1
cdr3_nt: TGCGCCAGCAGCTTGAGGACAGGGGATGGCTACACCTTC
cdr3_aa: CASSLRTGDGYTF

j_call: TRBJ1-1
d_call: .
clone_size: .
v_call: TRBV18
cdr3_nt: TGTGCCAGCTCACCTACGGACCTTGAAGCTTTCTTT
cdr3_aa: CASSPTDLEAFF

j_call: TRBJ1-4
d_call: TRBD1
clone_size: .
v_call: TRBV2
cdr3_nt: TGTGCCAGCAGCGAACAGGGGGCTGAAAAACTGTTTTTT
cdr3_aa: CASSEQGAEKLFF

j_call: TRBJ2-7
d_call: TRBD2
clone_size: .
v_call: TRBV5-1
cdr3_nt: TGCGCCAGCAGCTTGGCCACTAGCGGGAGTCTCCGTTCCTACGAGCAGTACTTC
cdr3_aa: CASSLATSGSLRSYEQYF

j_call: TRBJ1-4
d_call: .
clone_size: .
v_call: TRBV20-1
cdr3_nt: TGCAGTGCTAGTCGGGTAGCTAATGAAAAACTGTTTTTT
cdr3_aa: CSASRVANEKLFF

j_call: TRBJ1-2
d_call: .
clone_size: .
v_call: TRBV30
cdr3_nt: TGTGCCTGGAGTAAGGGGCCTGGTGGCTACACCTTC
cdr3_aa: CAWSKGPGGYTF

j_call: TRBJ2-1
d_call: .
clone_size: .
v_call: TRBV18
cdr3_nt: TGTGCCAGCTCACCAGGGGCTAGCTCCTACAATGAGCAGTTCTTC
cdr3_aa: CASSPGASSYNEQFF

j_call: TRBJ2-7
d_call: .
clone_size: .
v_call: TRBV5-4
cdr3_nt: TGTGCCAGCAGCTTGGCAAGAGGATCCTACGAGCAGTACTTC
cdr3_aa: CASSLARGSYEQYF

j_call: TRBJ2-1
d_call: .
clone_size: .
v_call: TRBV5-1
cdr3_nt: TGCGCCAGCAGCTTGCAGGGGTACTCCTACAATGAGCAGTTCTTC
cdr3_aa: CASSLQGYSYNEQFF

j_call: TRBJ2-7
d_call: TRBD2
clone_size: .
v_call: TRBV12-3/TRBV12-4
cdr3_nt: TGTGCCAGCAGTTCTCGGACTAGCGGGAGCGGCGAGCAGTACTTC
cdr3_aa: CASSSRTSGSGEQYF

j_call: TRBJ2-7
d_call: .
clone_size: .
v_call: TRBV4-3
cdr3_nt: TGCGCCAGCAGCTCCCAAAAGGGGGTTGAGCAGTACTTC
cdr3_aa: CASSSQKGVEQYF

j_call: TRBJ2-2
d_call: .
clone_size: .
v_call: TRBV4-1
cdr3_nt: TGCGCCAGCAGGGATACAGCCTTAACCGGGGAGCTGTTTTTT
cdr3_aa: CASRDTALTGELFF

j_call: TRBJ1-1
d_call: .
clone_size: .
v_call: TRBV29-1
cdr3_nt: TGCAGCGTAGCTAGGTCAATAGCCCTCACTGAAGCTTTCTTT
cdr3_aa: CSVARSIALTEAFF

j_call: TRBJ1-1
d_call: .
clone_size: .
v_call: TRBV30
cdr3_nt: TGTGCCTGGAGTTTATCCCGCGGCACTGAAGCTTTCTTT
cdr3_aa: CAWSLSRGTEAFF

j_call: TRBJ2-2
d_call: TRBD1
clone_size: .
v_call: TRBV7-2
cdr3_nt: TGTGCCAGCAGCGGCCGGACAGGGGGGCGACCAGGGGAGCTGTTTTTT
cdr3_aa: CASSGRTGGRPGELFF

j_call: TRBJ2-1
d_call: .
clone_size: .
v_call: TRBV4-3
cdr3_nt: TGCGCCAGCAGCCAAGATTTTCATACTACGCAGTTCTTC
cdr3_aa: CASSQDFHTTQFF

j_call: TRBJ2-3
d_call: .
clone_size: .
v_call: TRBV15
cdr3_nt: TGTGCCACCAGCAGAGATGACCCAGGGGACACAGATACGCAGTATTTT
cdr3_aa: CATSRDDPGDTDTQYF

j_call: TRBJ1-1
d_call: TRBD1
clone_size: few
v_call: TRBV5-1
cdr3_nt: TGCGCCAGCAGTTCGGGACAGGGCATGAACACTGAAGCTTTCTTT
cdr3_aa: CASSSGQGMNTEAFF

j_call: TRBJ1-1
d_call: .
clone_size: .
v_call: TRBV5-1
cdr3_nt: TGCGCCAGCGAAGAGGGAGGGGTCGTTGCGGACACTGAAGCTTTCTTT
cdr3_aa: CASEEGGVVADTEAFF

j_call: TRBJ2-7
d_call: .
clone_size: .
v_call: TRBV6-2/TRBV6-3
cdr3_nt: TGTGCCAGCAGTCCCTACCAAACCTACGAGCAGTACTTC
cdr3_aa: CASSPYQTYEQYF

j_call: TRBJ2-7
d_call: TRBD2
clone_size: once
v_call: TRBV7-2
cdr3_nt: TGTGCCAGCAGCTTAGCGGGGTTATCGGGGGGCTACGAGCAGTACTTC
cdr3_aa: CASSLAGLSGGYEQYF

j_call: TRBJ1-4
d_call: .
clone_size: .
v_call: TRBV29-1
cdr3_nt: TGCAGCGCTTATGGTTGGGAAAAACTGTTTTTT
cdr3_aa: CSAYGWEKLFF

j_call: TRBJ2-7
d_call: TRBD2
clone_size: .
v_call: TRBV4-3
cdr3_nt: TGCGCCAGCAGCCAAGATTGGGCAGCGGGAGGGCCTCAGTACTTC
cdr3_aa: CASSQDWAAGGPQYF

j_call: TRBJ1-5
d_call: TRBD1
clone_size: few
v_call: TRBV2
cdr3_nt: TGTGCCAGCAGTCCTTGGACAGGGAGCAATCAGCCCCAGCATTTT
cdr3_aa: CASSPWTGSNQPQHF

j_call: TRBJ2-2
d_call: .
clone_size: .
v_call: TRBV29-1
cdr3_nt: TGCAGTTCTCGGTATAGCGGAAACACCGGGGAGCTGTTTTTT
cdr3_aa: CSSRYSGNTGELFF

j_call: TRBJ1-2
d_call: .
clone_size: .
v_call: TRBV5-1
cdr3_nt: TGCGCCAGCAGCCCCGGGACCGAGCTGTACGGCTACACCTTC
cdr3_aa: CASSPGTELYGYTF

j_call: TRBJ2-5
d_call: TRBD2
clone_size: .
v_call: TRBV2
cdr3_nt: TGTGCCAGCAGCGGGAGGGCCGGAGAGACCCAGTACTTC
cdr3_aa: CASSGRAGETQYF

j_call: TRBJ2-7
d_call: .
clone_size: .
v_call: TRBV28
cdr3_nt: TGTGCCAGCAGTTTATCGCAACACCTTTACGAGCAGTACTTC
cdr3_aa: CASSLSQHLYEQYF

j_call: TRBJ1-2
d_call: TRBD1
clone_size: .
v_call: TRBV2
cdr3_nt: TGTGCCAGCAGGGGCGGACAGGGATCCCACTTC
cdr3_aa: CASRGGQGSHF

j_call: TRBJ2-5
d_call: .
clone_size: .
v_call: TRBV20-1
cdr3_nt: TGCAGTGCGAGGTCAGAGACCCAGTACTTC
cdr3_aa: CSARSETQYF

j_call: TRBJ2-2
d_call: .
clone_size: .
v_call: TRBV20-1
cdr3_nt: TGCAGTGCTAGAGCCCAGGGTCCAAGAGAGCTGTTTTTT
cdr3_aa: CSARAQGPRELFF

j_call: TRBJ2-1
d_call: .
clone_size: .
v_call: TRBV12-3/TRBV12-4
cdr3_nt: TGTGCCTCAAGGACCCTGAGCTCCTACAATGAGCAGTTCTTC
cdr3_aa: CASRTLSSYNEQFF

j_call: TRBJ2-1
d_call: TRBD1
clone_size: .
v_call: TRBV11-2
cdr3_nt: TGTGCCAGCAGCCTAGCCAGGGGGCCGAATGAGCAGTTCTTC
cdr3_aa: CASSLARGPNEQFF

j_call: TRBJ1-1
d_call: TRBD1
clone_size: .
v_call: TRBV18
cdr3_nt: TGTGCCAGCTCACCACGGGGACAGTTAAACACTGAAGCTTTCTTT
cdr3_aa: CASSPRGQLNTEAFF

j_call: TRBJ2-7
d_call: TRBD1
clone_size: .
v_call: TRBV28
cdr3_nt: TGTGCCAGCAGGCCGGGACAGGGCTACGAGCAGTACTTC
cdr3_aa: CASRPGQGYEQYF

j_call: TRBJ2-1
d_call: .
clone_size: .
v_call: TRBV20-1
cdr3_nt: TGCAGTGCTAGTGAGTCTAGCTCAGTCGATGAGCAGTTCTTC
cdr3_aa: CSASESSSVDEQFF

j_call: TRBJ2-1
d_call: TRBD2
clone_size: .
v_call: TRBV20-1
cdr3_nt: TGCAGTGCGCAACTAGCGGGAGGTCGCAATGAGCAGTTCTTC
cdr3_aa: CSAQLAGGRNEQFF

j_call: TRBJ2-5
d_call: .
clone_size: once
v_call: TRBV25-1
cdr3_nt: TGTGCCAGCAGTCCTAGACAGTCTCAAGAGACCCAGTACTTC
cdr3_aa: CASSPRQSQETQYF

j_call: TRBJ2-3
d_call: .
clone_size: .
v_call: TRBV5-1
cdr3_nt: TGCGCCAGCAGCTTGGATGGCGGAGGAGATACGCAGTATTTT
cdr3_aa: CASSLDGGGDTQYF

j_call: TRBJ2-1
d_call: .
clone_size: .
v_call: TRBV3-1
cdr3_nt: TGTGCCAGCAGCCAAGAGGGTCGTGTTGAGCAGTTCTTC
cdr3_aa: CASSQEGRVEQFF

j_call: TRBJ2-7
d_call: .
clone_size: .
v_call: TRBV20-1
cdr3_nt: TGCAGTGCCCGAGAGGACGCGACCTACGAGCAGTACTTC
cdr3_aa: CSAREDATYEQYF

j_call: TRBJ2-1
d_call: TRBD1
clone_size: .
v_call: TRBV5-4
cdr3_nt: TGTGCCAGCAGCCCGACAGGGGTCAATGAGCAGTTCTTC
cdr3_aa: CASSPTGVNEQFF

j_call: TRBJ2-3
d_call: .
clone_size: few
v_call: TRBV4-2
cdr3_nt: TGTGCCAGCAGCCAGAGGAGCGGGAGCACAGATACGCAGTATTTT
cdr3_aa: CASSQRSGSTDTQYF

j_call: TRBJ2-7
d_call: TRBD1
clone_size: .
v_call: TRBV20-1
cdr3_nt: TGCAGTGCGCAGACAGGGGGCTACGAGCAGTACTTC
cdr3_aa: CSAQTGGYEQYF

j_call: TRBJ2-1
d_call: .
clone_size: .
v_call: TRBV7-8
cdr3_nt: TGTGCCAGCAGCGTGCGCTCCTACAATGAGCAGTTCTTC
cdr3_aa: CASSVRSYNEQFF

j_call: TRBJ1-4
d_call: .
clone_size: .
v_call: TRBV9
cdr3_nt: TGTGCCAGCAGCGTAGGGGTCACAGGGCTCAGTGAAAAACTGTTTTTT
cdr3_aa: CASSVGVTGLSEKLFF

j_call: TRBJ1-2
d_call: TRBD1
clone_size: .
v_call: TRBV5-1
cdr3_nt: TGCGCCAGCAGTCCGGACAGGGGGGACTATGGCTACACCTTC
cdr3_aa: CASSPDRGDYGYTF

j_call: TRBJ1-2
d_call: .
clone_size: .
v_call: TRBV30
cdr3_nt: TGTGCCTGGAGTTCGGCGGGCTATGGCTACACCTTC
cdr3_aa: CAWSSAGYGYTF

j_call: TRBJ2-7
d_call: TRBD1
clone_size: .
v_call: TRBV3-1
cdr3_nt: TGTGCCAGCAGCCAAGGCCGGGACAGAGCCTACGAGCAGTACTTC
cdr3_aa: CASSQGRDRAYEQYF

j_call: TRBJ1-1
d_call: .
clone_size: .
v_call: TRBV30
cdr3_nt: TGTGCCTGGAGCAAACGAACAGGGCAAAGGGGCACTGAAGCTTTCTTT
cdr3_aa: CAWSKRTGQRGTEAFF

j_call: TRBJ1-2
d_call: TRBD1
clone_size: few
v_call: TRBV18
cdr3_nt: TGTGCCAGCTCTCCTGGACAGGGCGATGGCTACACCTTC
cdr3_aa: CASSPGQGDGYTF

j_call: TRBJ2-4
d_call: TRBD2
clone_size: .
v_call: TRBV7-2
cdr3_nt: TGTGCCAGCAGCCCCCTAGCGGGGTTAGCCAAAAACATTCAGTACTTC
cdr3_aa: CASSPLAGLAKNIQYF

j_call: TRBJ2-3
d_call: .
clone_size: .
v_call: TRBV20-1
cdr3_nt: TGCAGTGCTCGTAGCGTCATGGGCACAGATACGCAGTATTTT
cdr3_aa: CSARSVMGTDTQYF

j_call: TRBJ2-7
d_call: .
clone_size: .
v_call: TRBV11-2
cdr3_nt: TGTGCCAGCAGACGGACGGAGGAGCAGTACTTC
cdr3_aa: CASRRTEEQYF

j_call: TRBJ2-5
d_call: TRBD1
clone_size: .
v_call: TRBV9
cdr3_nt: TGTGCCAGCAGCGTAGCGGGACAGGGAAGAGAGACCCAGTACTTC
cdr3_aa: CASSVAGQGRETQYF

j_call: TRBJ2-7
d_call: .
clone_size: once
v_call: TRBV10-3
cdr3_nt: TGTGCCATCAGCACACAGGAATACGAGCAGTACTTC
cdr3_aa: CAISTQEYEQYF

j_call: TRBJ1-1
d_call: .
clone_size: .
v_call: TRBV6-4
cdr3_nt: TGTGCCAGCAGTGAACAGGGAGGTACTGAAGCTTTCTTT
cdr3_aa: CASSEQGGTEAFF

j_call: TRBJ1-3
d_call: .
clone_size: .
v_call: TRBV20-1
cdr3_nt: TGCAGTGCTAGGGGTGGACTGTACTCTGGAAACACCATATATTTT
cdr3_aa: CSARGGLYSGNTIYF